These T cell receptor beta chains were read from a single sample in a study of T cell responses to AZD1222 COVID-19 vaccine. Produced via immunoSEQ multiplex PCR; TCRdb's table is partial and in-frame only. The data show 95,000 to 100,000 clones, with 90% seen just once and 1.3% held by the top ten. The sequencing here drew on peripheral blood, taken on day 0 of AZD1222 vaccination. All receptors come from an adult in good health. CDR3s leave out the opening cysteine and the closing phenylalanine or tryptophan.

v_call: TRBV10-2; j_call: TRBJ1-1; cdr3_aa: ASNLGVGAEAF
v_call: TRBV6-1; j_call: TRBJ2-2; cdr3_aa: ASSGGAQGVHTGELF
v_call: TRBV11-2; j_call: TRBJ1-6; cdr3_aa: ASSLAFSPLH
v_call: TRBV14; j_call: TRBJ1-2; cdr3_aa: ASSPTGRGFYGYT
v_call: TRBV7-6; j_call: TRBJ1-1; cdr3_aa: ASSWGTGLNTEAF
v_call: TRBV6-5; j_call: TRBJ1-3; cdr3_aa: ASSNHRVRNTIY
v_call: TRBV9; j_call: TRBJ2-3; cdr3_aa: ASSVGEDSNTDTQY
v_call: TRBV29-1; j_call: TRBJ2-7; cdr3_aa: SAQQRNSYEQY
v_call: TRBV5-4; j_call: TRBJ1-6; cdr3_aa: ASRGEGINSPLH
v_call: TRBV18; j_call: TRBJ1-1; cdr3_aa: ASSPAVNLVNTEAF
v_call: TRBV29-1; j_call: TRBJ2-1; cdr3_aa: SVEMVRGGHEQF
v_call: TRBV6-5; j_call: TRBJ1-1; cdr3_aa: ASSPTGPWNTEAF
v_call: TRBV5-4; j_call: TRBJ2-1; cdr3_aa: ASSLQRGDDEQF
v_call: TRBV12-3/TRBV12-4; j_call: TRBJ1-1; cdr3_aa: ASSRDRLGEAF
v_call: TRBV28; j_call: TRBJ1-4; cdr3_aa: ASSPPDTNEKLF
v_call: TRBV10-3; j_call: TRBJ1-1; cdr3_aa: AISESGQGTGTEAF
v_call: TRBV28; j_call: TRBJ1-5; cdr3_aa: ASISGTQINQPQH
v_call: TRBV6-5; j_call: TRBJ1-2; cdr3_aa: ASKRTPIGGEGYT
v_call: TRBV6-5; j_call: TRBJ1-1; cdr3_aa: ASNPGGRLNTEAF
v_call: TRBV9; j_call: TRBJ2-1; cdr3_aa: ASSVGEGGTEQF
v_call: TRBV19; j_call: TRBJ1-5; cdr3_aa: ASSISRGNQPQH
v_call: TRBV6-1; j_call: TRBJ1-2; cdr3_aa: ASSDGGNIYGYT
v_call: TRBV7-8; j_call: TRBJ2-7; cdr3_aa: ASSLGMRGELYEQY
v_call: TRBV6-4; j_call: TRBJ2-1; cdr3_aa: ASSETPAGGTNEQF
v_call: TRBV9; j_call: TRBJ1-2; cdr3_aa: ASSPRQAYSYGYT
v_call: TRBV3-1/TRBV3-2; j_call: TRBJ1-6; cdr3_aa: ASSQGGQNSPLH
v_call: TRBV9; j_call: TRBJ2-1; cdr3_aa: ASSVRGDEYNEQF
v_call: TRBV6-5; j_call: TRBJ2-5; cdr3_aa: ASTEGVRETQY
v_call: TRBV29-1; j_call: TRBJ1-2; cdr3_aa: SVRTGTVHSDGYT
v_call: TRBV5-1; j_call: TRBJ2-2; cdr3_aa: ASSPRGGPGELF
v_call: TRBV28; j_call: TRBJ1-6; cdr3_aa: ASSLLSLPLH
v_call: TRBV4-1; j_call: TRBJ1-3; cdr3_aa: ASSQRGDMGNTIY